This TCR beta chain originates from a study of control samples from healthy donors and cancer patients. Germline V gives CDR1 KGHSH, CDR2 LQKENI. The CDR3 spans 16 residues. V was trimmed by 3 bases and J by 3 bases, leaving 14 bases between them. Only in-frame clones appear in the TCRdb table, and some are missing; sequencing was by immunoSEQ multiplex PCR. The sample records 140,000 or so clones, around 92% being singletons. The sequencing input was blood. The chain employs TRBV18 and TRBJ1-4; D may be TRBD1 (6 bases). The clonotype originates from a man aged 30 to 45 in good health. CDR3 region: CASSPTWGRANEKLFF. The CDR3 DNA reads as TGTGCCAGCTCACCGACTTGGGGGCGGGCTAATGAAAAACTGTTTTTT.